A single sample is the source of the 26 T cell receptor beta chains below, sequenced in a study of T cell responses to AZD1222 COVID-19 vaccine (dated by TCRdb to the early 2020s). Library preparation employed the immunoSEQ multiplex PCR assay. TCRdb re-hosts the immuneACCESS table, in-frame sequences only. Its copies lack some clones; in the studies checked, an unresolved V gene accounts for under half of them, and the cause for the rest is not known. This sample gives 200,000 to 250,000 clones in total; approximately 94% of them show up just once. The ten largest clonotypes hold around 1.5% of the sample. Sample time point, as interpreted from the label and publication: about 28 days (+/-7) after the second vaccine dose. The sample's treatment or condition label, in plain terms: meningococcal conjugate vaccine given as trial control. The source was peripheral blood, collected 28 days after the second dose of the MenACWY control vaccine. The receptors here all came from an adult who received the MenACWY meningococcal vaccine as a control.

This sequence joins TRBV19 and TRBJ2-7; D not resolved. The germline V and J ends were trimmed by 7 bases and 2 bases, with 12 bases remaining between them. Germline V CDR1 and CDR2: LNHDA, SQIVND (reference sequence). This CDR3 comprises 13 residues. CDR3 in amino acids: CASTQPDTYEQYF. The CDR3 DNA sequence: TGTGCCAGTACACAACCGGATACCTACGAGCAGTACTTC.

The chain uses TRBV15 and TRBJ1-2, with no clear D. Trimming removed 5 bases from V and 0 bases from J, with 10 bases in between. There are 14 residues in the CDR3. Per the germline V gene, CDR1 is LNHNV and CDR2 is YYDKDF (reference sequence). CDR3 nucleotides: TGTGCCACCAGCCCCGGGGATCCTAACTATGGCTACACCTTC. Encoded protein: CATSPGDPNYGYTF.

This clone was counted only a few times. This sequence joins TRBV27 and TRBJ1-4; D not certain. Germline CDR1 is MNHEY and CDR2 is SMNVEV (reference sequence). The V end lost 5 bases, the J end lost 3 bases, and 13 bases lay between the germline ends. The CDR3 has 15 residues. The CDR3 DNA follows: TGTGCCAGCAGTCTTACAGCATCTCCTAATGAAAAACTGTTTTTT. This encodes CASSLTASPNEKLFF.

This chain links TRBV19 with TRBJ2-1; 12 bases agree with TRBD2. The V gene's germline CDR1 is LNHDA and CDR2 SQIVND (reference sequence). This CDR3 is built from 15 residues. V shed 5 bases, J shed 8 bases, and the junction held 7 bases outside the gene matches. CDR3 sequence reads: CASSARLAGVDEQFF. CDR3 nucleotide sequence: TGTGCCAGTAGTGCCCGACTAGCGGGAGTGGATGAGCAGTTCTTC.

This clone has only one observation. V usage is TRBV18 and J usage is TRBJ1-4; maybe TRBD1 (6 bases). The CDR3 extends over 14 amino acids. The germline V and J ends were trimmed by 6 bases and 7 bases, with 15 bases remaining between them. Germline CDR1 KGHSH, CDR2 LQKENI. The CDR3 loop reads CASSLQGIGEKLFF. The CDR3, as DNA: TGTGCCAGCTCTCTACAGGGAATAGGTGAAAAACTGTTTTTT. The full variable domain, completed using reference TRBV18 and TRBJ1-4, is NAGVMQNPRHLVRRRGQEARLRCSPMKGHSHVYWYRQLPEEGLKFMVYLQKENIIDESGMPKERFSAEFPKEGPSILRIQQVVRGDSAAYFCASSLQGIGEKLFFGSGTQLSVL.

CDR3 coding DNA: TGTGCCAGCAGTCCGGGACAGGGTCGGACCGGGGAGCTGTTTTTT. This translates into CASSPGQGRTGELFF. The chain employs TRBV28 and TRBJ2-2; 9 bases fit TRBD1. V was clipped by 5 bases and J by 5 bases; unmatched bases: 6. This CDR3 contains 15 residues. In germline, CDR1 is MDHEN, CDR2 SYDVKM.

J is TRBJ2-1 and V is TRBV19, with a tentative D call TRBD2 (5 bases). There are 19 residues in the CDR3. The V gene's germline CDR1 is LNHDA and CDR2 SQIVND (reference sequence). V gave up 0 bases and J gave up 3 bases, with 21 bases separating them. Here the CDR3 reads CASSIDASFGREHYNEQFF. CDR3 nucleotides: TGTGCCAGTAGTATAGATGCGAGTTTTGGACGGGAACACTACAATGAGCAGTTCTTC.

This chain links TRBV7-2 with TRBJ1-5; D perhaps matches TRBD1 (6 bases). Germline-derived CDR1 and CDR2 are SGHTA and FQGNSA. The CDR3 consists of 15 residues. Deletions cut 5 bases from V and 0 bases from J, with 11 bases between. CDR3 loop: CASSLDRYSNQPQHF. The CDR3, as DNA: TGTGCCAGCAGCCTAGACAGGTATAGCAATCAGCCCCAGCATTTT.

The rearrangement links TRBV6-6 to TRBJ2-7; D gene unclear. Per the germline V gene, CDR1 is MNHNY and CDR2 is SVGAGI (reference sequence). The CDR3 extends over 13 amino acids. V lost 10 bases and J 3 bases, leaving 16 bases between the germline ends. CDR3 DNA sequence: TGTGCCATCTCCGGAAGCCGGTACTACGAGCAGTACTTC. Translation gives CAISGSRYYEQYF.

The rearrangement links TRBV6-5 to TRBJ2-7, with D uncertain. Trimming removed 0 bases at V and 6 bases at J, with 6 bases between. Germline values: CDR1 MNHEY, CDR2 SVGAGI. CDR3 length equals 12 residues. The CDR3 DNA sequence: TGTGCCAGCAGTTACTCCAGAGGCGAGCAGTACTTC. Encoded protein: CASSYSRGEQYF.

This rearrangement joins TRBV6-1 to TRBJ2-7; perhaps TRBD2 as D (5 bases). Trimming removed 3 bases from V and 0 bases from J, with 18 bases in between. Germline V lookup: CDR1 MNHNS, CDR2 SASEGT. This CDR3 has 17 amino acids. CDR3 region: CASSDQPWRPSSYEQYF. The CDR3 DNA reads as TGTGCCAGCAGTGACCAACCCTGGAGGCCATCCTCCTACGAGCAGTACTTC.

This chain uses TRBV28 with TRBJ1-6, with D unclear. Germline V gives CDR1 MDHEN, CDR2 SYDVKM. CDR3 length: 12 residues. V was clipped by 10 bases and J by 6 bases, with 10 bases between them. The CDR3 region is CATSAGNSPLHF. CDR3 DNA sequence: TGTGCCACCTCGGCAGGTAATTCACCCCTCCACTTT.

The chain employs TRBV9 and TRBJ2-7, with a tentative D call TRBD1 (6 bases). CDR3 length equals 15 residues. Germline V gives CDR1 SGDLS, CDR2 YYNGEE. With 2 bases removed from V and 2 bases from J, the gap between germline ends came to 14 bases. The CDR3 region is CASSVHSGQTYEQYF. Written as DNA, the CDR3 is TGTGCCAGCAGCGTGCATTCGGGACAAACCTACGAGCAGTACTTC. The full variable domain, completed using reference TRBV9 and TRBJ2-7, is DSGVTQTPKHLITATGQRVTLRCSPRSGDLSVYWYQQSLDQGLQFLIQYYNGEERAKGNILERFSAQQFPDLHSELNLSSLELGDSALYFCASSVHSGQTYEQYFGPGTRLTVT.

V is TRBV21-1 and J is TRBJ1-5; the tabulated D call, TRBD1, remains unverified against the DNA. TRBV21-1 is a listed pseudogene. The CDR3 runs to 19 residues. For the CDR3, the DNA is TGTGCCAGCACCGATTGCACCTCTCGGGACAGTCATAGCAATCAGCCCCAGCATTTT. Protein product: CASTDCTSRDSHSNQPQHF.

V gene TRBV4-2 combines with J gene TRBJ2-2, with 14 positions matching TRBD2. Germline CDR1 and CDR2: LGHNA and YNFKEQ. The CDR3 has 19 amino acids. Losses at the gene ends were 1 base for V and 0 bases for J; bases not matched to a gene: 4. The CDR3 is CASSQAGLAGVSNTGELFF. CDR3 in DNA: TGTGCCAGCAGCCAAGCGGGACTAGCGGGAGTATCGAACACCGGGGAGCTGTTTTTT.

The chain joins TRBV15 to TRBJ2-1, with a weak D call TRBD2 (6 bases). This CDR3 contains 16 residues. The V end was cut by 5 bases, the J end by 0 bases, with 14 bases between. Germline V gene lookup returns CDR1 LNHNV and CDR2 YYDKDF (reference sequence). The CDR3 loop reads CATSLYSGLSYNEQFF. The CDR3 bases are TGTGCCACCAGCCTCTATAGCGGCCTCTCCTACAATGAGCAGTTCTTC.

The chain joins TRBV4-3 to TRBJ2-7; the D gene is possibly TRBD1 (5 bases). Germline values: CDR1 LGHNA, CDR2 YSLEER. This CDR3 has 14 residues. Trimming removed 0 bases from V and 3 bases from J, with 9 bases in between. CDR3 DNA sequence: TGCGCCAGCAGCCAAGACGCAACAGGCTACGAGCAGTACTTC. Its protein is CASSQDATGYEQYF.

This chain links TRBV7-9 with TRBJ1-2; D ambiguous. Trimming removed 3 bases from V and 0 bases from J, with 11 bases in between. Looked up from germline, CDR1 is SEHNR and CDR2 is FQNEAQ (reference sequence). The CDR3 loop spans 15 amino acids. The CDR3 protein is CASSFDGLANYGYTF. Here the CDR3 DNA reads TGTGCCAGCAGCTTCGACGGGTTAGCTAACTATGGCTACACCTTC.

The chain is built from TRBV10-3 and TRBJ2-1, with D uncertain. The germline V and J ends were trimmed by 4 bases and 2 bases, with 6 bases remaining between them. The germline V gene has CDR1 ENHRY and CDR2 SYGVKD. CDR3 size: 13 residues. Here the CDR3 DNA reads TGTGCCATCAGTGTCGGTACCTACAATGAGCAGTTCTTC. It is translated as CAISVGTYNEQFF.

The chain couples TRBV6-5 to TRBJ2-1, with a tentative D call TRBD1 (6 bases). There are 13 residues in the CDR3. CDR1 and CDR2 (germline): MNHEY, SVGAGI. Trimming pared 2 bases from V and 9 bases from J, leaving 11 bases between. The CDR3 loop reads CASSYVQGSEQFF. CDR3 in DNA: TGTGCCAGCAGTTACGTCCAGGGGAGTGAGCAGTTCTTC.

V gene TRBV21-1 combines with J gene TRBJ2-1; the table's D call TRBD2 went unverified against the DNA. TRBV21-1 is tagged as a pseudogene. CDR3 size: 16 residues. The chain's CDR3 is CAQADKRGDSYNEQFF. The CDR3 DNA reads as TGTGCCCAAGCAGACAAACGGGGGGACTCCTACAATGAGCAGTTCTTC.

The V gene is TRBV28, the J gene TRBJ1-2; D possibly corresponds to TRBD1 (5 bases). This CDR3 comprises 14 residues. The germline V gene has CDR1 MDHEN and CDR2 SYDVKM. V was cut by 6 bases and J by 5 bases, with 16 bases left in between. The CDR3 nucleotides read TGTGCCAGCAGGCTTGCAGGGCTAGGGTATGGCTACACCTTC. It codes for CASRLAGLGYGYTF.

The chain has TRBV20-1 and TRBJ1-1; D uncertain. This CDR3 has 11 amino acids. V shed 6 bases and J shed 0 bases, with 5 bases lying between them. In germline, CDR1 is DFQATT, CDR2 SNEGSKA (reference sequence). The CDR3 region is CSAYLNTEAFF. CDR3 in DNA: TGCAGTGCATACTTGAACACTGAAGCTTTCTTT.

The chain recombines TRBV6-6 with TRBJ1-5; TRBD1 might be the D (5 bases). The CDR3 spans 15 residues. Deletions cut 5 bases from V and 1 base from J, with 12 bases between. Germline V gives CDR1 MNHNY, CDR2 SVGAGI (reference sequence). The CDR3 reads CASSDPRGSNQPQHF. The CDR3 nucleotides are TGTGCCAGCAGTGACCCCCGGGGCAGCAATCAGCCCCAGCATTTT.

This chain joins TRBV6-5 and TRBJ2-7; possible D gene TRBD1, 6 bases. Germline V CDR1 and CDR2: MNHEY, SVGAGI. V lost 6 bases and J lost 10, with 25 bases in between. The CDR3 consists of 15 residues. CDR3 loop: CASSPLGTLFLLQYF. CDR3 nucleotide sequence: TGTGCCAGCAGCCCGTTGGGGACACTGTTTCTCCTTCAGTACTTC.

This CDR3 is CASSTAVRGHSPLHF. In DNA form, the CDR3 reads TGTGCCAGTAGTACCGCGGTCAGGGGGCATTCACCCCTCCACTTT. The chain carries TRBV19 and TRBJ1-6; 8 positions match TRBD1. Trimming at V came to 4 bases and at J to 8 bases, leaving 7 bases not matched to a gene. The CDR3 runs to 15 residues. CDR1 and CDR2 from the germline V gene are LNHDA and SQIVND (reference sequence). The whole variable domain, filled in from reference TRBV19 and TRBJ1-6, reads DGGITQSPKYLFRKEGQNVTLSCEQNLNHDAMYWYRQDPGQGLRLIYYSQIVNDFQKGDIAEGYSVSREKKESFPLTVTSAQKNPTAFYLCASSTAVRGHSPLHFGNGTRLTVT.